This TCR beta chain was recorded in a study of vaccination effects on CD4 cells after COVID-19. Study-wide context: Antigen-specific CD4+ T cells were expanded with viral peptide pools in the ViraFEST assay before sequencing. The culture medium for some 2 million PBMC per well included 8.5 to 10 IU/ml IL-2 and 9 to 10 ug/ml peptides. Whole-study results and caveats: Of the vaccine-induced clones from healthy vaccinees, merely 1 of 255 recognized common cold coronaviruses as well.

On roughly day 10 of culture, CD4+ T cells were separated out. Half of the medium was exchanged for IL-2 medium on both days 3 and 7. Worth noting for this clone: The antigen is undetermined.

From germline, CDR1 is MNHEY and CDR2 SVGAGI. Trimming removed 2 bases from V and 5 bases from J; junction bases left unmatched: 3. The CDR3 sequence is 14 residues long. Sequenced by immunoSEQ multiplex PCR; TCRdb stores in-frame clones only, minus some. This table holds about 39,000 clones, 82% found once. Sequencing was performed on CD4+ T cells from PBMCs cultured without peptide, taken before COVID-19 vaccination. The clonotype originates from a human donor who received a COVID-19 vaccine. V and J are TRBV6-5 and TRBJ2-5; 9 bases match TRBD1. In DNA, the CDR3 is TGTGCCAGCAGTTACCTCGGACAGGGGGAGACCCAGTACTTC. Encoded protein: CASSYLGQGETQYF.